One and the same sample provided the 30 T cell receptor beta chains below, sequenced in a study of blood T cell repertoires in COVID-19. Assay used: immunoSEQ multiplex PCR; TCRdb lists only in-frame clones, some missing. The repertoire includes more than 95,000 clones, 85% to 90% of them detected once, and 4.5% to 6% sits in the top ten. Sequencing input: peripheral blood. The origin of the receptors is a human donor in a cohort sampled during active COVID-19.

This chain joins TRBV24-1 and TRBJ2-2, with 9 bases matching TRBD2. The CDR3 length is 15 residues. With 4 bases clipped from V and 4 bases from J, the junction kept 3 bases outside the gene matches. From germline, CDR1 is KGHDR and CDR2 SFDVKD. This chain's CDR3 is CATSDPSGITGELFF. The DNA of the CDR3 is TGTGCCACCAGTGACCCTAGCGGGATCACCGGGGAGCTGTTTTTT.

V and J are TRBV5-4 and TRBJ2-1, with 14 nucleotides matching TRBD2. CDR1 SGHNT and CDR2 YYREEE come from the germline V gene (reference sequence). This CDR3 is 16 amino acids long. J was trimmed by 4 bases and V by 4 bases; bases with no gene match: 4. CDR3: CASSPGTSGSYNEQFF. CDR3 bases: TGTGCCAGCAGCCCGGGGACTAGCGGGAGTTACAATGAGCAGTTCTTC.

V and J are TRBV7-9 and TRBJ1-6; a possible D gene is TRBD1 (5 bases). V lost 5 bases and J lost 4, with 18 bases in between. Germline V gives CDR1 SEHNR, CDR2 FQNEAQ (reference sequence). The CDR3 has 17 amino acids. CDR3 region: CASSPPGRGTYNSPLHF. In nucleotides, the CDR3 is TGTGCCAGCAGCCCCCCGGGTCGGGGGACTTATAATTCACCCCTCCACTTT.

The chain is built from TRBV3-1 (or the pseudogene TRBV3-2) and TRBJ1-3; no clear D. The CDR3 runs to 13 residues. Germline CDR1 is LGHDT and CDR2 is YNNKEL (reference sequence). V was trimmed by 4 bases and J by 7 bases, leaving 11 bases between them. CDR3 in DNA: TGTGCCAGCAGCCTTGCCGCGGGGAACACCATATATTTT. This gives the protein CASSLAAGNTIYF.

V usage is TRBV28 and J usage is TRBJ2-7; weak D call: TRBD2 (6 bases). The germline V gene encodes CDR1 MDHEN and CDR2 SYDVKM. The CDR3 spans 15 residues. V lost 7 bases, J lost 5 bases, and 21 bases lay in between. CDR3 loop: CASKATGTREDEQYF. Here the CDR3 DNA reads TGTGCCAGCAAAGCCACCGGGACGAGGGAGGACGAGCAGTACTTC.

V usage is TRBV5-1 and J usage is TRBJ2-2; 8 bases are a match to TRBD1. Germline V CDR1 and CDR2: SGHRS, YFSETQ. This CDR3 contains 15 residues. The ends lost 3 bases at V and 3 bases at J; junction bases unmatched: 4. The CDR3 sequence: CASSSGGAYTGELFF. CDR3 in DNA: TGCGCCAGCAGCTCAGGGGGCGCCTACACCGGGGAGCTGTTTTTT.

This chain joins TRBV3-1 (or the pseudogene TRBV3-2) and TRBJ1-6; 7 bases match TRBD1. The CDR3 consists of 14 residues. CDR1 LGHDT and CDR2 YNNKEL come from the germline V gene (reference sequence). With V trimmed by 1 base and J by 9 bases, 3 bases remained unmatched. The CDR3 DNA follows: TGTGCCAGCAGCCAAGCAGGGGGAGGTTCACCCCTCCACTTT. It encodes CASSQAGGGSPLHF.

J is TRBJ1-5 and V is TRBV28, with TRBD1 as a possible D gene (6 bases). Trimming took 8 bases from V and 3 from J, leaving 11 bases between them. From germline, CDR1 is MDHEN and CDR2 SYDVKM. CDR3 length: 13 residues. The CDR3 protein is CASESGDNQPQHF. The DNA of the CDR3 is TGTGCCAGCGAGTCAGGGGACAATCAGCCCCAGCATTTT.

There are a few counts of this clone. CDR3 in amino acids: CASSLDSTGNQPQHF. The CDR3 DNA reads as TGCGCCAGCAGCTTGGACAGTACGGGCAATCAGCCCCAGCATTTT. The rearrangement joins TRBV5-1 to TRBJ1-5, with unresolved D. Between the trimmed V and J ends, which lost 0 bases and 2 bases, there was a span of 9 bases. CDR3 length equals 15 residues. The germline gives CDR1 SGHRS, CDR2 YFSETQ. Based on the CDR3 plus reference TRBV5-1 and TRBJ1-5, the full variable domain is KAGVTQTPRYLIKTRGQQVTLSCSPISGHRSVSWYQQTPGQGLQFLFEYFSETQRNKGNFPGRFSGRQFSNSRSEMNVSTLELGDSALYLCASSLDSTGNQPQHFGDGTRLSIL.

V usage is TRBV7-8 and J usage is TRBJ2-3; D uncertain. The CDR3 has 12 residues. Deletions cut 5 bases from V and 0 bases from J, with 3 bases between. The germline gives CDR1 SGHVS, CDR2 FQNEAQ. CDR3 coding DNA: TGTGCCAGCAGCCCTAGCACAGATACGCAGTATTTT. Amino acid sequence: CASSPSTDTQYF. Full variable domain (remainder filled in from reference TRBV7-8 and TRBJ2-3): GAGVSQSPRYKVAKRGQDVALRCDPISGHVSLFWYQQALGQGPEFLTYFQNEAQLDKSGLPSDRFFAERPEGSVSTLKIQRTQQEDSAVYLCASSPSTDTQYFGPGTRLTVL.

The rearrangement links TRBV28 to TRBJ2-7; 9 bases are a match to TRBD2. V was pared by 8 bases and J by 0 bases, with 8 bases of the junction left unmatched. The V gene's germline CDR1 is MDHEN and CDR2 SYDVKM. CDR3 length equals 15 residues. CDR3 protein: CASSTSSGVSYEQYF. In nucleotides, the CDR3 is TGTGCCAGCTCCACATCTAGCGGGGTCTCCTACGAGCAGTACTTC.

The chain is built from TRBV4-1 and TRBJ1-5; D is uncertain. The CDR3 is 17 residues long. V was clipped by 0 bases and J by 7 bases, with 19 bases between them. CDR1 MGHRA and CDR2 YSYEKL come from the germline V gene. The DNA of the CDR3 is TGCGCCAGCAGCCAAGATTACTTCGATGAAGTCGGGCAGCCCCAGCATTTT. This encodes CASSQDYFDEVGQPQHF.

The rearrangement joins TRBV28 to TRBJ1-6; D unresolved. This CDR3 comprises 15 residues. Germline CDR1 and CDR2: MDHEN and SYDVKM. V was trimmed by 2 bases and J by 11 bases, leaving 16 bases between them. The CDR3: CASSLAGIPIPPLHF. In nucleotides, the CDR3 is TGTGCCAGCAGTTTAGCGGGTATCCCTATACCACCCCTCCACTTT.

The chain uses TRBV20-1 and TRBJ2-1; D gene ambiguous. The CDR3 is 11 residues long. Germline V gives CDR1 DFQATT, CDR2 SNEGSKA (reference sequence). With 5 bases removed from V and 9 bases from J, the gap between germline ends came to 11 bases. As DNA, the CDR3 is TGCAGTGCTCCACCGGTAGTTGAGCAGTTCTTC. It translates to CSAPPVVEQFF.

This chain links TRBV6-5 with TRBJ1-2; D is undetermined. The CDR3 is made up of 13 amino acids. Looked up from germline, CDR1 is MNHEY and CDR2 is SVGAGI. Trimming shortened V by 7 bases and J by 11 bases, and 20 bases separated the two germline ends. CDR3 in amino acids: CASTPRHGVGYTF. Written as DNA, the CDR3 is TGTGCCAGCACCCCCCGCCACGGGGTGGGGTACACCTTC.

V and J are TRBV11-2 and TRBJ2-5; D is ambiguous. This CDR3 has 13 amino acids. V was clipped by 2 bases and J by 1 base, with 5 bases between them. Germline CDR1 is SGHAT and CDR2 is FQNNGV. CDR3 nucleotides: TGTGCCAGCAGCTTACTCCCCCAAGAGACCCAGTACTTC. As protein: CASSLLPQETQYF. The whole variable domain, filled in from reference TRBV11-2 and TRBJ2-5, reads EAGVAQSPRYKIIEKRQSVAFWCNPISGHATLYWYQQILGQGPKLLIQFQNNGVVDDSQLPKDRFSAERLKGVDSTLKIQPAKLEDSAVYLCASSLLPQETQYFGPGTRLLVL.

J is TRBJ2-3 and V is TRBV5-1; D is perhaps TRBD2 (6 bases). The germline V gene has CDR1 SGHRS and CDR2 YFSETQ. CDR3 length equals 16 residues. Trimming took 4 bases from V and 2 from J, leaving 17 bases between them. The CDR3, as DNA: TGCGCCAGCAGCCAATCTACCCGGGGGACCACAGATACGCAGTATTTT. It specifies CASSQSTRGTTDTQYF.

The CDR3 sequence is CASSPAQLYTEAFF. The CDR3 DNA sequence: TGTGCCAGCAGCCCCGCACAGTTGTACACTGAAGCTTTCTTT. The rearrangement uses TRBV3-1 (or the pseudogene TRBV3-2) and TRBJ1-1; D unclear. Per germline, CDR1 LGHDT and CDR2 YNNKEL (reference sequence). Trimming took off 4 bases at V and 3 bases at J, with 12 bases between the two ends. The CDR3 length is 14 residues.

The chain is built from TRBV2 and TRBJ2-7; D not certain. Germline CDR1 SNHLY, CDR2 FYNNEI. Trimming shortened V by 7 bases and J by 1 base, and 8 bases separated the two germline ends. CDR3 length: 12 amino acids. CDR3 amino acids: CASIAGSYEQYF. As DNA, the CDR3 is TGTGCCAGCATAGCTGGTTCCTACGAGCAGTACTTC.

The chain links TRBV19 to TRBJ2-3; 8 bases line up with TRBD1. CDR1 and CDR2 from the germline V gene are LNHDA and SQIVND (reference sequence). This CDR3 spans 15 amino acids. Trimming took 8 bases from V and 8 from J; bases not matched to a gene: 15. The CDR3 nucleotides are TGTGCCAGTGGCGGGAAGCAGGGGGCAGGGGGTACGCAGTATTTT. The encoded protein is CASGGKQGAGGTQYF.

DNA of the CDR3: TGTGCCAGTGGCGGCGGGACCTCCTACAATGAGCAGTTCTTC. This translates into CASGGGTSYNEQFF. J is TRBJ2-1 and V is TRBV19; D might be TRBD2 (6 bases). V was cut by 8 bases and J by 0 bases, with 11 bases left in between. The CDR3 runs 14 residues. CDR1 and CDR2 (germline): LNHDA, SQIVND (reference sequence).

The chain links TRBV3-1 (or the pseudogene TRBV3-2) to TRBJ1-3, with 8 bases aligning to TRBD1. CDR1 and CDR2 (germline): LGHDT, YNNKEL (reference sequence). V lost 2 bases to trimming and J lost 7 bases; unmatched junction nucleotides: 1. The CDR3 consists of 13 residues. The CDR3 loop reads CASSQQGANTIYF. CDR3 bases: TGTGCCAGCAGCCAACAGGGGGCGAACACCATATATTTT.

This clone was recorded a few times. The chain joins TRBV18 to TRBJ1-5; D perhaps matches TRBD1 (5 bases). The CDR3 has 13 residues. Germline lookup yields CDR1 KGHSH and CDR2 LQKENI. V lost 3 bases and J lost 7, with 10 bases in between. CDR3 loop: CASSPQGVQPQHF. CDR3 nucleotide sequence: TGTGCCAGCTCACCCCAAGGGGTCCAGCCCCAGCATTTT.

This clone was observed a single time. The CDR3 reads CASSVEADTEAFF. DNA for the CDR3: TGTGCCAGCAGCGTAGAGGCGGACACTGAAGCTTTCTTT. The rearrangement links TRBV9 to TRBJ1-1; D remains unclear. CDR3 length: 13 residues. Trimming removed 0 bases from V and 3 bases from J, with 6 bases in between. Germline CDR1 and CDR2: SGDLS and YYNGEE.

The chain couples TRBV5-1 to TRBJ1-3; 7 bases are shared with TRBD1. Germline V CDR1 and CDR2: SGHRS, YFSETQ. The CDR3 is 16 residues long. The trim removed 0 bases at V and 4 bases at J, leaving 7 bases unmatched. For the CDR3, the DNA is TGCGCCAGCAGCTTGGAACAGGGGTCTGCCGGAAACACCATATATTTT. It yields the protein CASSLEQGSAGNTIYF.

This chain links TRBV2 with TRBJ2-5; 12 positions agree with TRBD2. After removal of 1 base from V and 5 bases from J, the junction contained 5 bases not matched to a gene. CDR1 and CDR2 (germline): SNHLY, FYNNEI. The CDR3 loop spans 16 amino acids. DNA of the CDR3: TGTGCCAGCAGTGAAGTACTAGCGGGAGGTATGGAGACCCAGTACTTC. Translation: CASSEVLAGGMETQYF.

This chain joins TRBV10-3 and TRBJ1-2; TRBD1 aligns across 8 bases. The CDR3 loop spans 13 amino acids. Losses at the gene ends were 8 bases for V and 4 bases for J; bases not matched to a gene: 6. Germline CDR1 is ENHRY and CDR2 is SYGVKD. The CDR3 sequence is CAISGQETYGYTF. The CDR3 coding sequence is TGTGCCATCTCGGGACAGGAGACCTATGGCTACACCTTC.

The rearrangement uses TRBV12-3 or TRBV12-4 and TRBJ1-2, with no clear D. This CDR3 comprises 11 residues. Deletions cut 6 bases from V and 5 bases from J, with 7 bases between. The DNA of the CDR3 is TGTGCCAGCAGGTACACATATGGCTACACCTTC. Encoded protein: CASRYTYGYTF.

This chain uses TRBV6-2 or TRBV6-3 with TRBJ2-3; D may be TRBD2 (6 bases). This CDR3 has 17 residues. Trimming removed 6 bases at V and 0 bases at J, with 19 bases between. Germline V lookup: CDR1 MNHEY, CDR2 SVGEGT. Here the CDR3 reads CASSPIRGFTSTDTQYF. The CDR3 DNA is TGTGCCAGCAGCCCTATACGGGGGTTTACTAGCACAGATACGCAGTATTTT.

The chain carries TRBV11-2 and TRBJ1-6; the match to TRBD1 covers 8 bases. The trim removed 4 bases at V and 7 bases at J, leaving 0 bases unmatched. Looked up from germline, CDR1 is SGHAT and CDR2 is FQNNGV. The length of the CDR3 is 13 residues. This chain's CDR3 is CASSSGGNSPLHF. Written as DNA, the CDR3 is TGTGCCAGCAGCTCAGGGGGCAATTCACCCCTCCACTTT.